The present TCR beta chain was sequenced within a study of type 1 and type 2 diabetes patients. Study details: Sequencing for the whole study yielded more than 15 million paired-end reads.

The CDR3 has 11 amino acids. CDR1 SGHDN and CDR2 FVKESK come from the germline V gene. V lost 1 base, J lost 9 bases, and 6 bases lay in between. Amplification started from genomic DNA. A primer set of 30 forward and 13 reverse primers amplified the CDR3. From the multiplex PCR reads, TCRdb called clonotypes with MiXCR, one entry per CDR3 protein. The sample includes fewer than 300,000 distinct CDR3 sequences, approximately 45% of them seen just once. This clonotype originated in a man between 18 and 29 years old with type 2 diabetes. Source material: peripheral blood mononuclear cells (PBMCs). The chain carries TRBV14 and TRBJ2-5, with unresolved D. The DNA for the CDR3 is TGTGCCAGCAGCCAAGGCTGGGCCCAGTACTTC. As protein: CASSQGWAQYF.